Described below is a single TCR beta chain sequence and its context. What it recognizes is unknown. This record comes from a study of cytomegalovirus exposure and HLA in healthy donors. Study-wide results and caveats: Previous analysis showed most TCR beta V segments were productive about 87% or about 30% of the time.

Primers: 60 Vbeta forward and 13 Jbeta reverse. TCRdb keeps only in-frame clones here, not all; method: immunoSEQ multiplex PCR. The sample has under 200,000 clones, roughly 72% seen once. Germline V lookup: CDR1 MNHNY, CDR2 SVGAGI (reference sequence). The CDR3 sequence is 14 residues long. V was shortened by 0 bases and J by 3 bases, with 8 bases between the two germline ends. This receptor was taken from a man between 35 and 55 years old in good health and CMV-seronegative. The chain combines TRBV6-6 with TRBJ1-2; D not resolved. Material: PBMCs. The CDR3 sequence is CASSYSSAHYGYTF. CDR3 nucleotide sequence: TGTGCCAGCAGTTACTCGAGCGCGCACTATGGCTACACCTTC.